Following are 10 T cell receptor beta chains from one sample sequenced in a study of PD-L1 blockade in urothelial cancer. The assay was immunoSEQ multiplex PCR, and TCRdb's table has in-frame clones only and misses some. The sample has fewer than 50,000 clones; about 81% are singletons. Time point denoted: pretreatment peripheral blood. Source: PBMCs, taken around atezolizumab (anti-PD-L1) treatment. Receptor source: a man aged 70-80 years with urothelial cancer.

This clone showed up just once. This chain joins TRBV5-1 and TRBJ2-2; perhaps TRBD2 as D (5 bases). The V gene's germline CDR1 is SGHRS and CDR2 YFSETQ. The CDR3 totals 15 residues. V lost 5 bases and J 4 bases, leaving 15 bases between the germline ends. The CDR3 nucleotides are TGCGCCAGCAGAGTGACTGGGGAGTTCACCGGGGAGCTGTTTTTT. As protein: CASRVTGEFTGELFF. The full variable domain, with the rest looked up from reference TRBV5-1 and TRBJ2-2, is KAGVTQTPRYLIKTRGQQVTLSCSPISGHRSVSWYQQTPGQGLQFLFEYFSETQRNKGNFPGRFSGRQFSNSRSEMNVSTLELGDSALYLCASRVTGEFTGELFFGEGSRLTVL.

The chain carries TRBV5-1 and TRBJ2-1, with a weak D call TRBD1 (5 bases). Trimming stripped 0 bases from V and 4 bases from J, with 8 bases between. CDR1 is SGHRS, CDR2 YFSETQ, per germline. CDR3 length: 14 amino acids. In DNA, the CDR3 is TGCGCCAGCAGCTTGGGACAGACTTACAATGAGCAGTTCTTC. It specifies CASSLGQTYNEQFF.

J is TRBJ2-1 and V is TRBV15; TRBD1 might be the D (6 bases). Germline V gene sequence: CDR1 LNHNV, CDR2 YYDKDF (reference sequence). V was clipped by 3 bases and J by 10 bases, with 16 bases between them. The CDR3 runs 14 residues. In DNA form, the CDR3 reads TGTGCCACCAGCAGCCAGACAGGCCGCCTGGAGCAGTTCTTC. It encodes CATSSQTGRLEQFF.

This chain connects TRBV6-5 to TRBJ1-5; D is unclear. This CDR3 is built from 15 residues. The V gene's germline CDR1 is MNHEY and CDR2 SVGAGI. V was shortened by 5 bases and J by 4 bases, with 15 bases between the two germline ends. CDR3 nucleotide sequence: TGTGCCAGCAGTAAGGACGAGCGGCCTAATCAGCCCCAGCATTTT. Translating gives CASSKDERPNQPQHF.

This chain links TRBV25-1 with TRBJ1-1, with 10 bases aligning to TRBD1. CDR1 is MGHDK, CDR2 SYGVNS, per germline. V dropped 4 bases and J dropped 3; count of bases not matched to a gene: 5. This CDR3 has 15 amino acids. This CDR3 is CASSGDRGRYTEAFF. The CDR3 nucleotides are TGTGCCAGCAGTGGGGACAGGGGACGCTACACTGAAGCTTTCTTT.

The chain has TRBV9 and TRBJ1-1; perhaps TRBD1 as D (6 bases). Trimming removed 0 bases from V and 1 base from J, with 7 bases in between. The CDR3 contains 14 residues. Germline lookup yields CDR1 SGDLS and CDR2 YYNGEE. For the CDR3, the DNA is TGTGCCAGCAGCGTAGAACAGGGGAACACTGAAGCTTTCTTT. Protein: CASSVEQGNTEAFF.

The V gene is TRBV27, the J gene TRBJ2-3, with D maybe TRBD1 (5 bases). The V and J ends lost 5 bases and 5 bases respectively, with 17 bases between them. This CDR3 has 15 amino acids. Germline V gene lookup returns CDR1 MNHEY and CDR2 SMNVEV (reference sequence). This chain's CDR3 is CASSRRGAEKDTQYF. In DNA form, the CDR3 reads TGTGCCAGCAGTCGTAGGGGTGCTGAAAAAGATACGCAGTATTTT.

This sequence joins TRBV5-1 and TRBJ2-7, with TRBD2 matching over 12 bases. The V segment lost 4 bases and the J segment 5 bases; nucleotides outside the gene matches: 10. The length of the CDR3 is 16 residues. Looked up from germline, CDR1 is SGHRS and CDR2 is YFSETQ. CDR3 DNA sequence: TGCGCCAGCAGCCGGCCCCTAGCGGGAGGGGGGGACGAGCAGTACTTC. Translation: CASSRPLAGGGDEQYF.

The chain recombines TRBV19 with TRBJ1-5; 7 nucleotides agree with TRBD1. Germline loops: CDR1 LNHDA, CDR2 SQIVND (reference sequence). J gave up 3 bases and V 1 base, and 3 bases lay outside the gene matches. The CDR3 runs 15 residues. The DNA for the CDR3 is TGTGCCAGTAGTATAGGGGACAGATACAATCAGCCCCAGCATTTT. It codes for CASSIGDRYNQPQHF.

V is TRBV25-1 and J is TRBJ2-2; 7 bases line up with TRBD1. V trimming: 6 bases; J trimming: 4 bases; junction bases outside the gene matches: 2. CDR1 is MGHDK, CDR2 SYGVNS, per germline. The CDR3 extends over 13 amino acids. The CDR3 protein is CASRSGGTGELFF. The CDR3 DNA reads as TGTGCCAGCAGGTCAGGGGGCACCGGGGAGCTGTTTTTT.